Shown below are 30 T cell receptor beta chains from a single sample sequenced in a study of blood T cell repertoires in COVID-19. Here immunoSEQ multiplex PCR was the method, and the copy in TCRdb shows in-frame clones only, minus some. The sample lists more than 95,000 clones; about 94% were seen once. What was sequenced was peripheral blood. The receptors stem from a man between 50 and 59 years old with COVID-19, enrolled during active disease.

The chain is built from TRBV6-5 and TRBJ2-5; D may be TRBD2 (6 bases). Deletions cut 4 bases from V and 2 bases from J, with 11 bases between. Germline assignment: CDR1 MNHEY and CDR2 SVGAGI. This CDR3 spans 14 amino acids. The CDR3 sequence is CASSSSGVQETQYF. CDR3 nucleotide sequence: TGTGCCAGCAGTTCCTCGGGAGTACAAGAGACCCAGTACTTC.

This chain uses TRBV11-2 with TRBJ2-7; TRBD2 aligns across 9 bases. The trim removed 1 base at V and 1 base at J, leaving 8 bases unmatched. CDR1 SGHAT and CDR2 FQNNGV come from the germline V gene. The CDR3 totals 17 residues. CDR3 DNA sequence: TGTGCCAGCAGCTTAGTTGCTGTGGCGGGAGGGTCCTACGAGCAGTACTTC. Amino acid sequence: CASSLVAVAGGSYEQYF.

This clone came up many times. The chain uses TRBV19 and TRBJ1-6; the D gene is possibly TRBD1 (5 bases). Between the trimmed V and J ends, which lost 7 bases and 4 bases, there was a span of 8 bases. CDR1 LNHDA and CDR2 SQIVND come from the germline V gene (reference sequence). This CDR3 contains 13 residues. The CDR3 DNA reads as TGTGCCAGTAATTCAGGGTATAATTCACCCCTCCACTTT. Its translation is CASNSGYNSPLHF.

The V call is TRBV5-1, the J call TRBJ2-3; 16 bases are a match to TRBD2. CDR1 is SGHRS, CDR2 YFSETQ, per germline. This CDR3 comprises 16 residues. After removal of 4 bases from V and 7 bases from J, the junction contained 6 bases not matched to a gene. CDR3: CASSTGLAGGPYTQYF. The CDR3 DNA follows: TGCGCCAGCAGCACGGGACTAGCGGGAGGGCCGTATACGCAGTATTTT. Looking up the rest from reference TRBV5-1 and TRBJ2-3 gives the full variable domain: KAGVTQTPRYLIKTRGQQVTLSCSPISGHRSVSWYQQTPGQGLQFLFEYFSETQRNKGNFPGRFSGRQFSNSRSEMNVSTLELGDSALYLCASSTGLAGGPYTQYFGPGTRLTVL.

The chain uses TRBV4-1 and TRBJ2-2, with D tentatively TRBD2 (5 bases). Germline-derived CDR1 and CDR2 are MGHRA and YSYEKL. The CDR3 extends over 13 amino acids. V was clipped by 4 bases and J by 5 bases, with 8 bases between them. The CDR3 loop is CASSRRETGELFF. As DNA, the CDR3 is TGCGCCAGCAGCCGACGGGAAACCGGGGAGCTGTTTTTT.

Written as DNA, the CDR3 is TGTGCCAGCAGGGGCACAGGGAGGGCCTCACCCCTCCACTTT. Its protein product is CASRGTGRASPLHF. The chain joins TRBV6-5 to TRBJ1-6; D may be TRBD1 (6 bases). CDR1 MNHEY and CDR2 SVGAGI come from the germline V gene. Trimming removed 6 bases from V and 10 bases from J, with 16 bases in between. This CDR3 contains 14 residues.

The CDR3 sequence: CASSLISGAGANVLTF. The CDR3, as DNA: TGTGCCAGCAGCTTGATATCGGGGGCTGGGGCCAACGTCCTGACTTTC. The chain employs TRBV5-8 and TRBJ2-6; possible D gene TRBD2, 6 bases. The V end lost 1 base, the J end lost 2 bases, and 10 bases lay between the germline ends. This CDR3 is 16 amino acids long. Germline lookup yields CDR1 SGHTS and CDR2 YDEGEE.

The chain employs TRBV3-1 (or the pseudogene TRBV3-2) and TRBJ1-2; 7 bases fit TRBD1. CDR1 and CDR2 (germline): LGHDT, YNNKEL (reference sequence). This CDR3 is built from 13 residues. J gave up 7 bases and V 6 bases, and 8 bases lay outside the gene matches. The CDR3, as DNA: TGTGCCAGCAGTCCCGACAGGGTGTCTGGCTACACCTTC. It yields the protein CASSPDRVSGYTF.

This clone was counted once. This chain connects TRBV15 to TRBJ2-3, with TRBD2 identical over 13 bases. This CDR3 spans 14 amino acids. The trim removed 5 bases at V and 4 bases at J, leaving 0 bases unmatched. Germline V CDR1 and CDR2: LNHNV, YYDKDF (reference sequence). The CDR3, as DNA: TGTGCCACCAGCGGACTAGCGGGAGCAGATACGCAGTATTTT. This translates into CATSGLAGADTQYF.

The gene calls are TRBV5-4 and TRBJ1-1, with TRBD1 as a possible D gene (6 bases). CDR3 size: 16 residues. Germline values: CDR1 SGHNT, CDR2 YYREEE (reference sequence). The V end was cut by 3 bases, the J end by 1 base, with 16 bases between. The CDR3 sequence: CASSSPSEGGNTEAFF. CDR3 nucleotides: TGTGCCAGCAGCTCCCCGAGTGAAGGGGGGAACACTGAAGCTTTCTTT. Full variable domain (remainder filled in from reference TRBV5-4 and TRBJ1-1): ETGVTQSPTHLIKTRGQQVTLRCSSQSGHNTVSWYQQALGQGPQFIFQYYREEENGRGNFPPRFSGLQFPNYSSELNVNALELDDSALYLCASSSPSEGGNTEAFFGQGTRLTVV.

V and J are TRBV4-3 and TRBJ2-3, with TRBD2 identical over 8 bases. Per the germline V gene, CDR1 is LGHNA and CDR2 is YSLEER. The CDR3 extends over 17 amino acids. V shed 3 bases and J 3 bases; nucleotides not matched to a gene: 11. The CDR3 here is CASSHGPLAGGTDTQYF. CDR3 sequence (DNA): TGCGCCAGCAGCCATGGACCACTCGCGGGAGGAACAGATACGCAGTATTTT.

The chain recombines TRBV5-1 with TRBJ2-3; D not resolved. Germline V gives CDR1 SGHRS, CDR2 YFSETQ. V lost 3 bases and J lost 1, with 9 bases in between. The CDR3 loop spans 14 amino acids. CDR3 sequence: CASSSQAGTDTQYF. CDR3 in DNA: TGCGCCAGCAGCTCTCAGGCAGGCACAGATACGCAGTATTTT.

This chain uses TRBV6-1 with TRBJ1-5; maybe TRBD1 (5 bases). There are 15 residues in the CDR3. CDR1 and CDR2 from the germline V gene are MNHNS and SASEGT. The V end was cut by 0 bases, the J end by 3 bases, with 9 bases between. The CDR3 bases are TGTGCCAGCAGTGAAGCCGGACACCACAATCAGCCCCAGCATTTT. Translated, it gives CASSEAGHHNQPQHF.

The chain has TRBV18 and TRBJ1-2; TRBD1 might be the D (5 bases). V shed 6 bases and J shed 7 bases, with 15 bases lying between them. The germline V gene has CDR1 KGHSH and CDR2 LQKENI. This CDR3 has 13 amino acids. The CDR3, as DNA: TGTGCCAGCTCTCTACCTGGGACTTTTGGCTACACCTTC. Translating gives CASSLPGTFGYTF.

J is TRBJ1-6 and V is TRBV7-2; D is uncertain. The CDR3 has 14 residues. V was shortened by 3 bases and J by 9 bases, with 12 bases between the two germline ends. Per germline, CDR1 SGHTA and CDR2 FQGNSA. In DNA, the CDR3 is TGTGCCAGCAGCTTTCTAACAGCACGTTCACCCCTCCACTTT. This translates into CASSFLTARSPLHF. Full variable domain (remainder filled in from reference TRBV7-2 and TRBJ1-6): GAGVSQSPSNKVTEKGKDVELRCDPISGHTALYWYRQSLGQGLEFLIYFQGNSAPDKSGLPSDRFSAERTGGSVSTLTIQRTQQEDSAVYLCASSFLTARSPLHFGNGTRLTVT.

This chain joins TRBV7-9 and TRBJ2-3; 15 bases are a match to TRBD2. Looked up from germline, CDR1 is SEHNR and CDR2 is FQNEAQ (reference sequence). CDR3 size: 18 residues. The junction had 4 bases not matched to a gene; V was cut back by 0 bases and J by 3 bases. The CDR3 nucleotides read TGTGCCAGCAGCTTAGCTTCGGGACTAGCGGGAGGAACAGATACGCAGTATTTT. Residues: CASSLASGLAGGTDTQYF.

This rearrangement joins TRBV29-1 to TRBJ2-7; tentatively, D is TRBD2 (6 bases). Trimming cost V 4 bases and J 10 bases, with 14 bases left between them. Germline V gene sequence: CDR1 SQVTM, CDR2 ANQGSEA. The CDR3 runs 11 residues. The CDR3 DNA follows: TGCAGCGTTGGGCGGGGCAGGGACCAGTACTTC. Translated: CSVGRGRDQYF.

The chain uses TRBV7-9 and TRBJ2-1; 13 positions match TRBD2. CDR3 length: 15 amino acids. Germline CDR1 and CDR2: SEHNR and FQNEAQ (reference sequence). J lost 8 bases, V lost 4 bases, and 5 bases had no gene match. The CDR3 coding sequence is TGTGCCAGCAGCTATGGGACTAGCGGGGCTGATGAGCAGTTCTTC. Its protein is CASSYGTSGADEQFF.

The chain employs TRBV28 and TRBJ2-7; 9 bases fit TRBD1. Germline V gives CDR1 MDHEN, CDR2 SYDVKM. The CDR3 contains 15 residues. J was trimmed by 1 base and V by 2 bases; bases with no gene match: 3. CDR3 protein: CASSLGGQGSYEQYF. CDR3 coding DNA: TGTGCCAGCAGTTTAGGCGGACAGGGGTCCTACGAGCAGTACTTC.

For the CDR3, the DNA is TGTGCCAGCAGTTACGAGGGGGCGCTTCCCTACAATGAGCAGTTCTTC. Translated, it gives CASSYEGALPYNEQFF. This chain links TRBV6-2 or TRBV6-3 with TRBJ2-1, with 7 bases fitting TRBD1. V shed 2 bases and J 2 bases; nucleotides not matched to a gene: 6. This CDR3 spans 16 amino acids. From germline, CDR1 is MNHEY and CDR2 SVGEGT.

This chain links TRBV5-4 with TRBJ2-2; the match to TRBD1 covers 9 bases. This CDR3 is 15 amino acids long. V shed 3 bases, J shed 3 bases, and the junction held 3 bases outside the gene matches. CDR1 SGHNT and CDR2 YYREEE come from the germline V gene (reference sequence). CDR3 nucleotides: TGTGCCAGCAGCTCGACAGGGGGAGACACCGGGGAGCTGTTTTTT. This codes for CASSSTGGDTGELFF.

A note on this clone: Mismatch with germline at one junction end may stem from a read error. This chain joins TRBV6-4 and TRBJ2-1, with D possibly matching TRBD2 (5 bases). This CDR3 contains 17 residues. CDR1 is MRHNA, CDR2 SNTAGT, per germline. Here the CDR3 DNA reads TGTGCCAGCAGTAACTCCCCCGGGAAAGGAGGAGGCGATGAGCAGTTCTTC. Amino acid sequence: CASSNSPGKGGGDEQFF.

This clone was detected only once. This rearrangement joins TRBV9 to TRBJ2-1, with a tentative D call TRBD2 (5 bases). V dropped 4 bases and J dropped 2 bases, with 13 bases sitting between them. This CDR3 has 15 amino acids. The germline CDR1 and CDR2 sequences are SGDLS and YYNGEE. The CDR3 DNA reads as TGTGCCAGCAGCCTGGAAACGGGAACCTACAATGAGCAGTTCTTC. Its protein is CASSLETGTYNEQFF.

The chain recombines TRBV5-5 with TRBJ2-3; 7 nucleotides match TRBD2. The length of the CDR3 is 17 residues. Looked up from germline, CDR1 is SGHKS and CDR2 is YYEKEE (reference sequence). The trim removed 1 base at V and 2 bases at J, leaving 10 bases unmatched. This chain's CDR3 is CASSLPSGPGPTDTQYF. The CDR3 region has the DNA TGTGCCAGCAGCTTGCCTAGCGGTCCCGGTCCCACAGATACGCAGTATTTT.

The rearrangement joins TRBV12-5 to TRBJ1-1, with 9 bases lining up with TRBD1. CDR3 length: 15 residues. V dropped 5 bases and J dropped 6; count of bases not matched to a gene: 10. Per germline, CDR1 LGHNT and CDR2 FRNRAP. CDR3 sequence reads: CASGTGTGRFAEAFF. DNA for the CDR3: TGTGCTAGTGGTACGGGGACAGGGAGATTCGCTGAAGCTTTCTTT.

This chain links TRBV4-1 with TRBJ1-1, with 8 bases fitting TRBD1. V lost 0 bases, J lost 4 bases, and 16 bases stayed unmatched. The CDR3 sequence is 19 residues long. Per the germline V gene, CDR1 is MGHRA and CDR2 is YSYEKL. The CDR3 loop is CASSQDIGQGLARGTEAFF. The CDR3 DNA reads TGCGCCAGCAGCCAAGATATAGGACAGGGTCTCGCTCGGGGCACTGAAGCTTTCTTT.

V and J are TRBV5-5 and TRBJ1-1; 9 nucleotides agree with TRBD1. Germline CDR1 reads SGHKS; CDR2 reads YYEKEE (reference sequence). V shed 4 bases, J shed 10 bases, and the junction held 5 bases outside the gene matches. The CDR3 is 12 amino acids. The CDR3 nucleotides are TGTGCCAGCAGCCCGGCGACAGGGGGAGCTTTCTTT. Encoded protein: CASSPATGGAFF.

The chain has TRBV2 and TRBJ1-6; D call uncertain. This CDR3 is 13 amino acids long. The germline V gene has CDR1 SNHLY and CDR2 FYNNEI. V lost 8 bases, J lost 7 bases, and 12 bases lay in between. CDR3 loop: CASGRGENSPLHF. Written as DNA, the CDR3 is TGTGCCAGCGGGCGGGGAGAGAATTCACCCCTCCACTTT.

The rearrangement links TRBV25-1 to TRBJ2-3; TRBD2 might be the D (5 bases). Deletions cut 1 base from V and 6 bases from J, with 11 bases between. This CDR3 is 14 amino acids long. Germline V gene data show CDR1 as MGHDK and CDR2 as SYGVNS. The CDR3 spells CASSESGGLDTQYF. CDR3 coding DNA: TGTGCCAGCAGTGAATCTGGAGGACTTGATACGCAGTATTTT.

The chain couples TRBV19 to TRBJ1-2; maybe TRBD1 (6 bases). CDR1 is LNHDA and CDR2 is SQIVND in the germline V gene (reference sequence). The CDR3 totals 12 residues. Trimming left V 7 bases short and J 4 bases short, with 10 bases between. The CDR3 nucleotides are TGTGCCAGTACTTCCAGGGGCTATGGCTACACCTTC. Translation gives CASTSRGYGYTF.